Described below is a single T cell receptor (beta chain) sequence and its context. This clonotype was counted at least ten times. Its specific antigen is unknown. No clone much larger than this one lies a single base away; base qualities are absent. The library relied on 5' RACE. For sequencing, a NextSeq 500 was employed. In the TCR library protocol, unique molecular identifiers were attached to individual cDNA molecules to correct for PCR bias and sequencing error. Both TCR alpha and beta chains were sequenced, and tight co-correlation was observed between alpha and beta sequence abundances in each sample. The authors processed their data as follows. Decombinator V4 was used to annotate the V gene, J gene and CDR3 of the TCR sequences. Expanded TCRs were defined as changing significantly between any two time points under a Poisson model with p below 0.0001. TCR abundances were normalised to the total number of TCRs sequenced per sample and expressed as counts per million. MAIT TCRs were defined by TRAV1-2 paired with TRAJ12, TRAJ20 or TRAJ33, and iNKT TCRs by TRAV10 paired with TRAJ18. VDJdb, accessed 1 November 2021, was searched for CMV, EBV and SARS-CoV-2 annotated TCRs, with TCRs annotated for multiple antigens excluded. TCRdb reprocessing: public reads trimmed at Q25 with fastp, clones called with MiXCR, in-frame beta chains kept. Each CDR3 protein appears once, grouped with its most common genes and DNA. In this record, the V and J calls reflect TCRdb's handling and not the investigators' own analysis. This sample holds 43,000 or so distinct CDR3 sequences; roughly 4% were observed only once. The ten largest account for 2.5% to 3.5% of the sample.

These data come from a study of early T cells in non-severe SARS-CoV-2 infection (dated by TCRdb to 2020 to 2022). Study-level background: Bulk RNA from unsorted whole blood was used for TCR sequencing, so alpha and beta chains could not be paired. Points the paper makes about the study in general: VDJdb matching was skewed toward anti-spike CD8 responses and likely underestimated virus-specific expansions, missing private and CD4 specificities.

The CDR3 holds 12 amino acids from the cysteine to the phenylalanine. The CDR3 DNA has 36 bases and is translated from base 1. V lost 0 bases and J lost 8 bases; the stretch between them is 4 bases long. CDR1 and CDR2 (SGHTA, FQGTGA) derive from the germline V gene. This was a case-control study nested in a cohort of healthcare workers in London, UK, who had nasopharyngeal swab PCR tests and blood samples taken every week. Healthcare workers were recruited between 23 and 31 March 2020, during the week of the UK lockdown, and were followed weekly for up to 16 weeks. The sample was whole blood. The sequence came from an adult who was a healthcare worker with PCR-confirmed SARS-CoV-2 infection or an uninfected control (not recorded which). This chain joins TRBV7-3 to TRBJ1-4; no D gene is confidently identified. The base sequence is TGTGCCAGCAGCTTAACTAGAGAAAAACTGTTTTTT. This sequence encodes CASSLTREKLFF.